This T cell receptor beta chain comes out of a study of control samples from healthy donors and cancer patients. The CDR3 loop spans 15 amino acids. V dropped 3 bases and J dropped 0 bases, with 11 bases sitting between them. The germline CDR1 and CDR2 sequences are MNHNS and SASEGT. The table came from immunoSEQ multiplex PCR; TCRdb's copy has only in-frame clones and leaves some out. Here the sample spans about 150,000 clones, 90% to 95% being singletons. This clone was counted a single time. The rearrangement joins TRBV6-1 to TRBJ1-1; TRBD1 is a possible D gene (5 bases). Specimen: blood. The sequence derives from a man aged 35-49 years in good health. The CDR3 bases are TGTGCCAGCAGTGACCGGGGACGGATGAACACTGAAGCTTTCTTT. Protein: CASSDRGRMNTEAFF.